The clone carrying this T cell receptor beta chain was seen a few times. Its antigen is unidentified. The data were taken from a study of T-cell memory formation after mild COVID-19. As for the study in general: TCR clustering was largely donor specific. Study outcomes and limitations: The SARS-CoV-2 specificity of second-wave clones reaching peak at day 37 remained unverified.

TCRdb passed the 5' RACE reads through MiXCR, listing each CDR3 protein once. The sample has 300,000 to 350,000 distinct CDR3 sequences, just under 20% seen once. Trimming removed 5 bases from V and 1 base from J, with 11 bases in between. From germline, CDR1 is SQVTM and CDR2 ANQGSEA. This CDR3 has 13 amino acids. The chain links TRBV29-1 to TRBJ1-1, with unresolved D. Sequenced: PBMCs or a T cell subset sorted from them (not recorded which). This TCR was sampled from a man aged 18 to 35 who had mild COVID-19 (a few samples of this study predate the infection). Cell type and time point are not known. The CDR3 DNA follows: TGCAGCGTTCGGACGTCAGAGAACACTGAAGCTTTCTTT. Its protein is CSVRTSENTEAFF.